These T cell receptor beta chains were read from a single sample in a study of immune heterogeneity within non-small cell lung tumors. A single record per CDR3 protein comes from TCRdb applying MiXCR to the multiplex PCR reads. Of about 15,000 distinct CDR3 sequences listed, approximately 30% are singletons. The sequenced sample consisted of lung tumor tissue. The receptors shown here come from a man aged 40-50 years with non-small cell lung cancer. Both conserved end residues are part of each CDR3. The D gene is left open where the match is weak. Not all rows give a size; the values are once, few, many and, for expanded clones, a class.

NA	TRBV27	NA	TRBJ2-7	TGTGCCAGCAGTATGGTAGGCTCCTACGCCCAGTACTTC	CASSMVGSYAQYF
medium-sized	TRBV28	NA	TRBJ2-7	TGTGCCAGCACCCCAGAAAGGGAACGGTATGAGCAGTACTTC	CASTPERERYEQYF
medium-sized	TRBV6-1	NA	TRBJ1-1	TGTGCCAGCAGCACCCGGACTCAGGCGGCCACTGAAGCTTTCTTT	CASSTRTQAATEAFF
medium-sized	TRBV5-1	NA	TRBJ1-2	TGCGCCAGCAGCTTGGCCGCGGGGCAAAGCGGCTACACCTTC	CASSLAAGQSGYTF
few	TRBV6-1	NA	TRBJ1-5	TGTGCCAGCAGTGATTCAGGATTTAGCAATCAGCCCCAGCATTTT	CASSDSGFSNQPQHF
many	TRBV30	NA	TRBJ2-1	TGTGCCTGGAGTACGGACTCCTACAATGAGCAGTTCTTC	CAWSTDSYNEQFF
many	TRBV6-1	TRBD2	TRBJ2-7	TGTGCCAGCAGTGAACTAGCGGGCTCCCATTACGAGCAGTACTTC	CASSELAGSHYEQYF
medium-sized	TRBV12-5	NA	TRBJ1-3	TGTGCTAGTGGTACGGGATTCTCTGGAAACACCATATATTTT	CASGTGFSGNTIYF
medium-sized	TRBV10-3	NA	TRBJ1-1	TGTGCCATCAGGAAGGGAAACACTGAAGCTTTCTTT	CAIRKGNTEAFF
NA	TRBV6-1	TRBD1	TRBJ2-1	TGTGCCAGCAACGATTTGGACAGGGGGCTTATTGAGCAGTTCTTC	CASNDLDRGLIEQFF
NA	TRBV3-1	TRBD1	TRBJ2-6	TGTGCCAGCCGCCTAGGGACAGGGATCTCTGGGGCCAACGTCCTGAATTTC	CASRLGTGISGANVLNF
many	TRBV20-1	NA	TRBJ1-2	TGCAGTGCCCCGAACTATGGCTACACCTTC	CSAPNYGYTF
NA	TRBV12-1	NA	TRBJ2-1	TGTGCCAGCAGCACACGACTAGCGGGAGCATACAATGAGCAGTTCTTC	CASSTRLAGAYNEQFF
few	TRBV11-3	TRBD1	TRBJ1-5	TGTGCCAGCAGCCAGGGGACAGGCCCTAATCAGCCCCAGCATTTT	CASSQGTGPNQPQHF
medium-sized	TRBV11-2	TRBD1	TRBJ1-6	TGTGCCAGCAGCTTAGCGGACAGGGGGCCCAGTTCACCCCTCCACTTT	CASSLADRGPSSPLHF
few	TRBV9	NA	TRBJ1-6	TGTGCCAGCAGCGTAGATAGAAGTTATTCACCCCTCCACTTT	CASSVDRSYSPLHF
medium-sized	TRBV20-1	TRBD2	TRBJ2-7	TGCAGTGCTAGGGACCCGGGAGGCGACGAGCAGTACTTC	CSARDPGGDEQYF
medium-sized	TRBV6-5	TRBD1	TRBJ2-7	TGTGCCAGCAGTTACTCTAGGTCAGGGGGCAGGTACGAGCAGTACTTC	CASSYSRSGGRYEQYF
few	TRBV19	TRBD2	TRBJ2-1	TGTGCCAGTAGTATTACTAGCGGGGGACGGGATGAGCAGTTCTTC	CASSITSGGRDEQFF
medium-sized	TRBV6-2/TRBV6-3	TRBD2	TRBJ2-7	TGTGCCAGCAGTTTGCGGGAGCACTCCTACGAGCAGTACTTC	CASSLREHSYEQYF
NA	TRBV11-3	NA	TRBJ1-1	TGTGCCAGCAGCTTGAACCGACAGGCGCTAGTTTTCTTT	CASSLNRQALVFF
NA	TRBV20-1	NA	TRBJ2-3	TGCAGTGCTAGAGATCTGGCTAGCCGGGCGAGCACATATACGCAGTATTTT	CSARDLASRASTYTQYF
many	TRBV4-1	TRBD1	TRBJ1-1	TGCGCCAGCAGCCGGACCGGGACAGGGAACACTGAAGCTTTCTTT	CASSRTGTGNTEAFF
NA	TRBV28	TRBD1	TRBJ2-7	TGTGCCAGAAGTTTATCATCGACAGGGAGCGTCGAGCGGTACTTC	CARSLSSTGSVERYF
NA	TRBV6-2/TRBV6-3	TRBD2	TRBJ2-1	TGTGCCAGCAGTTACCGTAGCGGGATAAGTCGGAATGAGCTGTTCTTC	CASSYRSGISRNELFF
many	TRBV6-1	TRBD1	TRBJ1-1	TGTGCCAGCAGTCGGGACAGGACAACTGAAGCTTTCTTT	CASSRDRTTEAFF
many	TRBV6-2/TRBV6-3	TRBD2	TRBJ2-5	TGTGCCAGCAGTTATGGACTAGCGGGACTCCAAGAGACCCAGTACTTC	CASSYGLAGLQETQYF
many	TRBV12-3/TRBV12-4	NA	TRBJ2-1	TGTGCCAGCAGTTCGACACTTGCCCAGTTCTTC	CASSSTLAQFF
few	TRBV4-1	NA	TRBJ2-5	TGCGCCAGCAGCCATAACGCCGACGGTGGGGCCAGGACCCAGTACTTC	CASSHNADGGARTQYF
few	TRBV5-6	NA	TRBJ1-2	TGTGCCAGCAGCTTGGCCGGGGTTAGTGGCTACACCTTC	CASSLAGVSGYTF
few	TRBV4-1	NA	TRBJ2-7	TGCGCCAGCAGCCAAGTAGTGCGCTACGAGCAGTACTTC	CASSQVVRYEQYF
medium-sized	TRBV28	NA	TRBJ2-7	TGTGCCAGCAGCGGACAACTCAAGTACTTC	CASSGQLKYF
many	TRBV6-1	NA	TRBJ1-2	TGTGCCAGCAGCCTTAACTATGGCTACACCTTC	CASSLNYGYTF
medium-sized	TRBV6-2/TRBV6-3	NA	TRBJ2-7	TGTGCCAGCAGGCATACAGGTTCCTACGAGCAGTACTTC	CASRHTGSYEQYF
many	TRBV6-1	NA	TRBJ1-2	TGTGCCAGCAGTAGAACCCAGGACTATGGCTACACCTTC	CASSRTQDYGYTF
NA	TRBV5-8	NA	TRBJ2-5	TGTGCCAGCAGCTTGCGGCAAGAGACCCAGTACTTC	CASSLRQETQYF
medium-sized	TRBV2	TRBD1	TRBJ2-7	TGTGCCAGCAGCGCTACAGGGGGAGGCTACGAGCAGTACTTC	CASSATGGGYEQYF